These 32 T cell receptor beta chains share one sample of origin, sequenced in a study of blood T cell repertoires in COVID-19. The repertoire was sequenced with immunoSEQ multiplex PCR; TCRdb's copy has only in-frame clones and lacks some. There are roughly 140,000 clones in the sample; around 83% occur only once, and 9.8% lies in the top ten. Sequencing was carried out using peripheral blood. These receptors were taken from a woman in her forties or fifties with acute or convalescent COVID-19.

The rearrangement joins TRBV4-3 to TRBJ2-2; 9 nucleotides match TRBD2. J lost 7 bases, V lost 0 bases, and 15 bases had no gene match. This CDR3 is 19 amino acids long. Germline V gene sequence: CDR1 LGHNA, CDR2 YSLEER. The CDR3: CASSQEASHGTSSIGELFF. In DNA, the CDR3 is TGCGCCAGCAGCCAAGAGGCAAGTCATGGGACTAGCTCTATCGGGGAGCTGTTTTTT.

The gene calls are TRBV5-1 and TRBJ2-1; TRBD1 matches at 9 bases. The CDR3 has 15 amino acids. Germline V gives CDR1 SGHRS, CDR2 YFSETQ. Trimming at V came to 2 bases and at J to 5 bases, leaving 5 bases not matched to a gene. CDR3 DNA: TGCGCCAGCAGCTTTGGGACAGGGAAAAACAATGAGCAGTTCTTC. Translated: CASSFGTGKNNEQFF.

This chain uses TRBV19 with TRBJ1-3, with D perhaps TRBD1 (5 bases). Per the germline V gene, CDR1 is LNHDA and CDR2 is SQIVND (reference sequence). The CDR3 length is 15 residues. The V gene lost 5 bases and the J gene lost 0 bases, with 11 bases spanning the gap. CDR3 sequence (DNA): TGTGCCAGTAGTCGGGGGGAATACTCTGGAAACACCATATATTTT. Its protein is CASSRGEYSGNTIYF.

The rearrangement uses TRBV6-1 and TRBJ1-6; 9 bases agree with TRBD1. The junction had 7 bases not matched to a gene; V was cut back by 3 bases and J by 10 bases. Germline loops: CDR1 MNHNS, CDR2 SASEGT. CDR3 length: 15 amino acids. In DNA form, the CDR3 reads TGTGCCAGCAGTGACGGGACAGGGATATACTCACCCCTCCACTTT. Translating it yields CASSDGTGIYSPLHF.

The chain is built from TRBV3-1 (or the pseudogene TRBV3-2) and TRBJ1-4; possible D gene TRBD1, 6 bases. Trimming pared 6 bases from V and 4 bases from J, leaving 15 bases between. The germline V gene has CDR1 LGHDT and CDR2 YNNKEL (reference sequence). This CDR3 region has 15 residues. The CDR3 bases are TGTGCCAGCAGTCGGACGGGGGGCTTTAATGAAAAACTGTTTTTT. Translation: CASSRTGGFNEKLFF.

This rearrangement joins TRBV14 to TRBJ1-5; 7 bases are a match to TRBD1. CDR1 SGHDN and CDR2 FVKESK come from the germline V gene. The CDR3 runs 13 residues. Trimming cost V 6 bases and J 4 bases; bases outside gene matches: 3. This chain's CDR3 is CASRRQGNQPQHF. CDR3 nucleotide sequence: TGTGCCAGCAGACGACAGGGTAATCAGCCCCAGCATTTT.

CDR3 DNA sequence: TGTGCCAGCAGCGTAGTTAGCGGGAGGGCCTCCCCTTATTTGGATGAGCAGTTCTTC. Translation gives CASSVVSGRASPYLDEQFF. The chain uses TRBV9 and TRBJ2-1; TRBD2 agrees at 11 bases. This CDR3 spans 19 amino acids. Germline V gene lookup returns CDR1 SGDLS and CDR2 YYNGEE. The V and J ends lost 0 bases and 8 bases, in that order; junction bases with no gene match: 16.

DNA for the CDR3: TGTGCCAGCATCAGCGGGGGGTACACAGATACGCAGTATTTT. Protein product: CASISGGYTDTQYF. V gene TRBV2 combines with J gene TRBJ2-3; 9 positions agree with TRBD2. Germline V gene lookup returns CDR1 SNHLY and CDR2 FYNNEI. The CDR3 loop spans 14 amino acids. With V trimmed by 7 bases and J by 2 bases, 4 bases remained unmatched.

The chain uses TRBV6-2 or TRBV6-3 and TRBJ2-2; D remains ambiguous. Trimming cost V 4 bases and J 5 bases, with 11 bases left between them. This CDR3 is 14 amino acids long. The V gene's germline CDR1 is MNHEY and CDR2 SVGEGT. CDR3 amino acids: CASSFATGTGELFF. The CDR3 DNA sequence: TGTGCCAGCAGTTTCGCGACTGGGACCGGGGAGCTGTTTTTT.

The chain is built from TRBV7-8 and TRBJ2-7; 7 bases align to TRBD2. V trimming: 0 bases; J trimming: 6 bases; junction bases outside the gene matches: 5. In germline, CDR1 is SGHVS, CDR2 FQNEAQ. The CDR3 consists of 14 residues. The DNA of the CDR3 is TGTGCCAGCAGCTTAGCGGGGAGCGGGGTCGAGCAGTACTTC. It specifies CASSLAGSGVEQYF.

As DNA, the CDR3 is TGTGCCAGCAGGAAGCCTCAGGGGGCATTGGGCTACACCTTC. Protein product: CASRKPQGALGYTF. The chain couples TRBV6-5 to TRBJ1-2, with TRBD1 matching 8 bases. Germline assignment: CDR1 MNHEY and CDR2 SVGAGI. Germline trimming cut 6 bases from V and 8 bases from J; bases unmatched to any gene: 11. This CDR3 is built from 14 residues.

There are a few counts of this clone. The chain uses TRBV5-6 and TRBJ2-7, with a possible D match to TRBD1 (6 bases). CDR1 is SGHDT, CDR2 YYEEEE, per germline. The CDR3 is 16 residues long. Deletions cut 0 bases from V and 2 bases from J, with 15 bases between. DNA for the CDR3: TGTGCCAGCAGCTTGGCCGGGGCAGGGGCTACCTACGAGCAGTACTTC. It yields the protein CASSLAGAGATYEQYF.

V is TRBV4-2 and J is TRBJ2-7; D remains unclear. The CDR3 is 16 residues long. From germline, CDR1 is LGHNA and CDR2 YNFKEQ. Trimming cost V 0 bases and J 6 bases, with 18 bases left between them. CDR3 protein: CASSQEVSPQAREQYF. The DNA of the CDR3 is TGTGCCAGCAGCCAAGAGGTTTCTCCTCAGGCGCGCGAGCAGTACTTC.

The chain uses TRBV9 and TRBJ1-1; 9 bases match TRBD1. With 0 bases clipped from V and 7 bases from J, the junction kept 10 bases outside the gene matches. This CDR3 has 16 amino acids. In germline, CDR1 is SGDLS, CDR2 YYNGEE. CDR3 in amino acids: CASSVGGGQGKDEAFF. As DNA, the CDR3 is TGTGCCAGCAGCGTAGGAGGGGGACAGGGTAAGGATGAAGCTTTCTTT. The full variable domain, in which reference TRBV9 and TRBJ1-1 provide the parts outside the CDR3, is DSGVTQTPKHLITATGQRVTLRCSPRSGDLSVYWYQQSLDQGLQFLIQYYNGEERAKGNILERFSAQQFPDLHSELNLSSLELGDSALYFCASSVGGGQGKDEAFFGQGTRLTVV.

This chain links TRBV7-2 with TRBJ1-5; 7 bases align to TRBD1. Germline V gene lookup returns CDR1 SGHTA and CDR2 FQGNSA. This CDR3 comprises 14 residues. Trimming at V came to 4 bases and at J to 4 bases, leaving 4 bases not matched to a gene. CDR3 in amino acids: CASSSRTGNQPQHF. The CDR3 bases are TGTGCCAGCAGCTCCCGGACAGGAAATCAGCCCCAGCATTTT.

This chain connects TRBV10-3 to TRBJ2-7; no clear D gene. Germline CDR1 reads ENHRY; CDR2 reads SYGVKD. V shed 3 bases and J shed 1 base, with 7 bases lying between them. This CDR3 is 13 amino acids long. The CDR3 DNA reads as TGTGCCATCAGTGAACCAGGTTCCTACGAGCAGTACTTC. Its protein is CAISEPGSYEQYF.

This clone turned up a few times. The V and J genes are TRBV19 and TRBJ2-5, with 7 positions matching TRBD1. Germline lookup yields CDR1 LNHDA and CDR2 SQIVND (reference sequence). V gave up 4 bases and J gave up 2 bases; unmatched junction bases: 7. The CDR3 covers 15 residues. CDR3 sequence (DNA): TGTGCCAGTAGTAGTTACGGACAGGTTCAAGAGACCCAGTACTTC. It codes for CASSSYGQVQETQYF.

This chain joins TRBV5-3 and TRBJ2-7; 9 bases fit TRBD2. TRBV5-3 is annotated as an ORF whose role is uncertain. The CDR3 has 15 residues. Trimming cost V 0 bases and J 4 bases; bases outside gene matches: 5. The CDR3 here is CARSLGAGGLYEQYF. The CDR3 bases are TGTGCCAGAAGCTTGGGGGCGGGAGGGCTGTACGAGCAGTACTTC.

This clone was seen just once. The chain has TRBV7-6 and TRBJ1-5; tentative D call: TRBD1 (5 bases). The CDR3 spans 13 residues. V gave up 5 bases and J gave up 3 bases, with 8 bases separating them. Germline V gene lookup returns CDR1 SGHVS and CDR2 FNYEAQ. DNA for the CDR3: TGTGCCAGCAGCGGGGCCAACAATCAGCCCCAGCATTTT. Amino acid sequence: CASSGANNQPQHF.

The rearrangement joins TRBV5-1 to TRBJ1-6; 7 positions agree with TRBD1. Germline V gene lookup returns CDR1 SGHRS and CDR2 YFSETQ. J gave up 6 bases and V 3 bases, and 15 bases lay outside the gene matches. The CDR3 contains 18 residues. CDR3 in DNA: TGCGCCAGCAGCTCGGGCCCCATCACAGGGGAGACTAATTCACCCCTCCACTTT. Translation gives CASSSGPITGETNSPLHF.

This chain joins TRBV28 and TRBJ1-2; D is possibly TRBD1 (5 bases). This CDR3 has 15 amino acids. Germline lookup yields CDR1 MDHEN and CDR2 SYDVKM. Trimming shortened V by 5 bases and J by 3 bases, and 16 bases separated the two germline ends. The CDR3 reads CASSLPQPRDYGYTF. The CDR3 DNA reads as TGTGCCAGCAGTCTACCCCAACCCAGGGACTATGGCTACACCTTC.

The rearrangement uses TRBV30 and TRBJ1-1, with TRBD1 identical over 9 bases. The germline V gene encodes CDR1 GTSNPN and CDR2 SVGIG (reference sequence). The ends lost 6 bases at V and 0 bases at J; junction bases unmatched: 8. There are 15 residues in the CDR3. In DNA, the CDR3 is TGTGCCTGTAACCCGGGACAGGGAATGAACACTGAAGCTTTCTTT. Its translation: CACNPGQGMNTEAFF.

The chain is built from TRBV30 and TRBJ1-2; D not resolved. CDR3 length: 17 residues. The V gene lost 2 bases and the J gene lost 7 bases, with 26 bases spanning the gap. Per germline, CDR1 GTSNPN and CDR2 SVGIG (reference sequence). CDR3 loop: CAWSTYGRGPMLSGYTF. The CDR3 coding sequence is TGTGCCTGGAGTACATACGGTCGGGGTCCCATGTTGTCTGGCTACACCTTC.

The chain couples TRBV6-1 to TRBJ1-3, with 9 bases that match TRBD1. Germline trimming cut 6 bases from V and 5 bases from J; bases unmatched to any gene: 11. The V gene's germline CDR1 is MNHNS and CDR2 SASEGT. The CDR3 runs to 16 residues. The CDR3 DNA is TGTGCCAGCAGCGAAACTACAGGGGGCCTTAGAAACACCATATATTTT. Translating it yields CASSETTGGLRNTIYF.

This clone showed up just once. The CDR3 reads CATSKGDRDEQYF. CDR3 nucleotides: TGTGCCACCAGCAAAGGAGACAGGGACGAGCAGTACTTC. J is TRBJ2-7 and V is TRBV15; the match to TRBD1 covers 7 bases. V shed 4 bases and J 5 bases; nucleotides not matched to a gene: 5. Germline CDR1 LNHNV, CDR2 YYDKDF (reference sequence). There are 13 residues in the CDR3.

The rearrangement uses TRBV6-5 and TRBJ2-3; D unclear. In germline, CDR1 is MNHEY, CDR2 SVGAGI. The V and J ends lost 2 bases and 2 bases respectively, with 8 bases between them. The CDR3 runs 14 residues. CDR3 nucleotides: TGTGCCAGCAGTTACGATGAGATCACAGATACGCAGTATTTT. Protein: CASSYDEITDTQYF.

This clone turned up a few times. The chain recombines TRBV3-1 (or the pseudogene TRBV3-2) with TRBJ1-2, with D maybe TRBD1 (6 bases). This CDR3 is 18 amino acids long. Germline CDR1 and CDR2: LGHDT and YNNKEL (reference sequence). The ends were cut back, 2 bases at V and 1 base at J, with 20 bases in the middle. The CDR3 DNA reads TGTGCCAGCAGCCAATCCTTCCCCGGACAGCGATTTAACTATGGCTACACCTTC. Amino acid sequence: CASSQSFPGQRFNYGYTF.

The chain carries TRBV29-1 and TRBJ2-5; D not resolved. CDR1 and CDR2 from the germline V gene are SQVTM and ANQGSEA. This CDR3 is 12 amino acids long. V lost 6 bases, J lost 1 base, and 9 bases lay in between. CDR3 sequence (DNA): TGCAGCGTGTACAGTCTCCAAGAGACCCAGTACTTC. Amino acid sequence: CSVYSLQETQYF.

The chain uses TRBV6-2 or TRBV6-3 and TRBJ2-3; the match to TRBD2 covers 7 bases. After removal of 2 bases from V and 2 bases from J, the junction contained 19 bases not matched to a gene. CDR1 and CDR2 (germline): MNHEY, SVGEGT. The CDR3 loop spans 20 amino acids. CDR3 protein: CASSYIPQGLAAQNTDTQYF. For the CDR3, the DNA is TGTGCCAGCAGTTACATACCCCAGGGTCTAGCGGCGCAAAACACAGATACGCAGTATTTT.

The CDR3 DNA sequence: TGTGCCAGCAGTTCTGGGCTAGCGGGAGTGTCCAATGAGCAGTTCTTC. Amino acids: CASSSGLAGVSNEQFF. The V call is TRBV5-4, the J call TRBJ2-1, with TRBD2 matching 10 bases. With 5 bases clipped from V and 6 bases from J, the junction kept 11 bases outside the gene matches. Germline V gives CDR1 SGHNT, CDR2 YYREEE (reference sequence). The CDR3 extends over 16 amino acids.

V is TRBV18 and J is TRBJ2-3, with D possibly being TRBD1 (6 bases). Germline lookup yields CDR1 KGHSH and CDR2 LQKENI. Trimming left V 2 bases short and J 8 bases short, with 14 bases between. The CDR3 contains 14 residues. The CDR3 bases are TGTGCCAGCTCACCAGGGCAGGGGTTCGCTACGCAGTATTTT. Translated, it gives CASSPGQGFATQYF. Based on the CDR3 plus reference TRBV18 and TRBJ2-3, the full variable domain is NAGVMQNPRHLVRRRGQEARLRCSPMKGHSHVYWYRQLPEEGLKFMVYLQKENIIDESGMPKERFSAEFPKEGPSILRIQQVVRGDSAAYFCASSPGQGFATQYFGPGTRLTVL.

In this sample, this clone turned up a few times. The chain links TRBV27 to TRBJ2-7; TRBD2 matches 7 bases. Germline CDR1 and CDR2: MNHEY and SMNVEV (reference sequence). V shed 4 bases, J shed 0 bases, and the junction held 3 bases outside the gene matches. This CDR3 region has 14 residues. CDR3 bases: TGTGCCAGCAGTTCCCTAGCGGACTCCTACGAGCAGTACTTC. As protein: CASSSLADSYEQYF.